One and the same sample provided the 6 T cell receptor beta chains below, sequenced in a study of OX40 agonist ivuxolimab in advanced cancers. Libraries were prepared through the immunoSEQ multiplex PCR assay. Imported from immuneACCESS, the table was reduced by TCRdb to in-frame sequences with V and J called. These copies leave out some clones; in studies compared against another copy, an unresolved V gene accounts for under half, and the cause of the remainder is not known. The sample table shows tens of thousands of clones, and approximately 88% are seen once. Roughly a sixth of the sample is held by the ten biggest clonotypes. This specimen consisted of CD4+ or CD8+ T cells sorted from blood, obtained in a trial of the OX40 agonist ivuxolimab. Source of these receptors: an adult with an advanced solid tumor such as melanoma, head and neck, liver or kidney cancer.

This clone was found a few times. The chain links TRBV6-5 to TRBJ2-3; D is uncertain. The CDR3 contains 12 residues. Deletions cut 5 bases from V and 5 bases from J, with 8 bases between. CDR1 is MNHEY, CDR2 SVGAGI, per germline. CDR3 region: CASSPDGDTQYF. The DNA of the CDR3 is TGTGCCAGCAGTCCGGACGGAGATACGCAGTATTTT.

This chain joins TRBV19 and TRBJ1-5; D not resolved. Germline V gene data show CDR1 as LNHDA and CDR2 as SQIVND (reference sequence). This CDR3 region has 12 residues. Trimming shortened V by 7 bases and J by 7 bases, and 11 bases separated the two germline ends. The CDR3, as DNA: TGTGCCAGTACCGATCGCGAACAGCCCCAGCATTTT. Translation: CASTDREQPQHF. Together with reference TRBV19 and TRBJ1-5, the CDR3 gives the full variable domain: DGGITQSPKYLFRKEGQNVTLSCEQNLNHDAMYWYRQDPGQGLRLIYYSQIVNDFQKGDIAEGYSVSREKKESFPLTVTSAQKNPTAFYLCASTDREQPQHFGDGTRLSIL.

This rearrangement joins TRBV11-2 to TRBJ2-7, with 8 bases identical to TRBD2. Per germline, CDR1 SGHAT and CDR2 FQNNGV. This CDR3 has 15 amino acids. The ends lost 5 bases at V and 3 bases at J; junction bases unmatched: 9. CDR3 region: CASSPFPTSVYEQYF. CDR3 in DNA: TGTGCCAGCAGCCCCTTCCCGACTAGCGTCTACGAGCAGTACTTC.

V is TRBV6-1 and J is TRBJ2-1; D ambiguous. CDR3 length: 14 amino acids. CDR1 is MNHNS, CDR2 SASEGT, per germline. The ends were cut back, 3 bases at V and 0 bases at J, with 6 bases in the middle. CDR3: CASSEESSYNEQFF. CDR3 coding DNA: TGTGCCAGCAGTGAGGAGAGCTCCTACAATGAGCAGTTCTTC.

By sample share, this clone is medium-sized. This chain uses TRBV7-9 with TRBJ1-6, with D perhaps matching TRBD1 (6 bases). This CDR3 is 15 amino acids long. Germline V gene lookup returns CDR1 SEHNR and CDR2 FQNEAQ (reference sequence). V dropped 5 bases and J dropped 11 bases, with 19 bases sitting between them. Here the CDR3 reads CASSAEQGPGAPLHF. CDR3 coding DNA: TGTGCCAGCAGCGCAGAACAGGGCCCCGGAGCACCCCTCCACTTT.

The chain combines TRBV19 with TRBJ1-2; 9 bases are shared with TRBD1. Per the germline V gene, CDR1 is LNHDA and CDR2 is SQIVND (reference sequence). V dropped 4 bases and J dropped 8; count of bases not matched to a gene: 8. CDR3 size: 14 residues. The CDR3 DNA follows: TGTGCCAGTAGTAGCGGGACAGGGATCTACGGCTACACCTTC. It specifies CASSSGTGIYGYTF.